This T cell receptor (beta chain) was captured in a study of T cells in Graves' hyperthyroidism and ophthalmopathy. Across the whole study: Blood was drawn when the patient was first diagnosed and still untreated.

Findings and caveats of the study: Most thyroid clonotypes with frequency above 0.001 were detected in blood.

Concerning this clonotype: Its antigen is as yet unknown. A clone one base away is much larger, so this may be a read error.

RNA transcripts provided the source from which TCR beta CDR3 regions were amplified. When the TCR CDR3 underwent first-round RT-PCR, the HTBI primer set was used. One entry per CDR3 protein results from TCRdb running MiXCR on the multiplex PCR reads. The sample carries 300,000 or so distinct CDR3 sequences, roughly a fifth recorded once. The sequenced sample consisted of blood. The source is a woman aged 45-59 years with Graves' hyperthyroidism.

CDR3 residues: CASCRTGYNEQFF. DNA of the CDR3: TGTGCCAGCTGCCGGACAGGTTACAATGAGCAGTTCTTC. The J gene is TRBJ2-1, the V gene TRBV3-1; 7 bases are shared with TRBD1. J was trimmed by 4 bases and V by 8 bases; bases with no gene match: 5. CDR1 and CDR2 from the germline V gene are LGHDT and YNNKEL (reference sequence). The CDR3 is made up of 13 amino acids.